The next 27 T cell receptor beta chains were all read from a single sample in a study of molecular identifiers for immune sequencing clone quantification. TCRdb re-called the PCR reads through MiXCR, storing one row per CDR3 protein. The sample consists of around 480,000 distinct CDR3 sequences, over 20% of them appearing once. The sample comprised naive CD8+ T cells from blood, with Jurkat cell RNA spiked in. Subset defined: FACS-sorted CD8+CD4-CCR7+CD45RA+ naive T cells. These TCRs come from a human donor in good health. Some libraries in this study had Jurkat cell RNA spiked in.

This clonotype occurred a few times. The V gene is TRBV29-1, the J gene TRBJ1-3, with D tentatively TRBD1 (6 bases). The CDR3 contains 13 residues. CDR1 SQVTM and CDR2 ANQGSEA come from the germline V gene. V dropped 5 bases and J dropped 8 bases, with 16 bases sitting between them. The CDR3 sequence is CSVRDNTLHTIYF. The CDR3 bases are TGCAGCGTTCGGGACAACACCCTACACACCATATATTTT.

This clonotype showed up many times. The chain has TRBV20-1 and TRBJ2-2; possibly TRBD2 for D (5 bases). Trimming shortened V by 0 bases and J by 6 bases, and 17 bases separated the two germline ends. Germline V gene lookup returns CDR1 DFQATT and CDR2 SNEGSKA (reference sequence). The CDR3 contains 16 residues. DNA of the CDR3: TGCAGTGCTAGAGATCTCCGGACTGACTTCTCCGGGGAGCTGTTTTTT. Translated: CSARDLRTDFSGELFF.

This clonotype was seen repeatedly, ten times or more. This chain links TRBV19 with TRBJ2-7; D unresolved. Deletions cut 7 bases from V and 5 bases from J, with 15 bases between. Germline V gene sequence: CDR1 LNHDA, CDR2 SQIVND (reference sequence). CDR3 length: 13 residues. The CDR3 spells CASKSRGRDEQYF. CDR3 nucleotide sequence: TGTGCCAGTAAAAGCCGCGGTCGGGACGAGCAGTACTTC. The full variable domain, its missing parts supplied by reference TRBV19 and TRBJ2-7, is DGGITQSPKYLFRKEGQNVTLSCEQNLNHDAMYWYRQDPGQGLRLIYYSQIVNDFQKGDIAEGYSVSREKKESFPLTVTSAQKNPTAFYLCASKSRGRDEQYFGPGTRLTVT.

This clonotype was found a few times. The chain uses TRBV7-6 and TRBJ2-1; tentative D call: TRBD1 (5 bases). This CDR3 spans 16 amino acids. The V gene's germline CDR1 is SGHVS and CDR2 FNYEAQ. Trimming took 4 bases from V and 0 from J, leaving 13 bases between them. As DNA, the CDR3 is TGTGCCAGCAGCTGGGGCGTGGTCACCTCCTACAATGAGCAGTTCTTC. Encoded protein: CASSWGVVTSYNEQFF.

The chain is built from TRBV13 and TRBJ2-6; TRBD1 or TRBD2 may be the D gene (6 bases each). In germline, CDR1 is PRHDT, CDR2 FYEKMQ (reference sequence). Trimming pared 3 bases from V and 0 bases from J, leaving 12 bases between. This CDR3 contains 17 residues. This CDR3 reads CASSLGGFSSGANVLTF. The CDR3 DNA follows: TGTGCCAGCAGCTTGGGGGGCTTTAGCTCTGGGGCCAACGTCCTGACTTTC. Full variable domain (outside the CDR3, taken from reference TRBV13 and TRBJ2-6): AAGVIQSPRHLIKEKRETATLKCYPIPRHDTVYWYQQGPGQDPQFLISFYEKMQSDKGSIPDRFSAQQFSDYHSELNMSSLELGDSALYFCASSLGGFSSGANVLTFGAGSRLTVL.

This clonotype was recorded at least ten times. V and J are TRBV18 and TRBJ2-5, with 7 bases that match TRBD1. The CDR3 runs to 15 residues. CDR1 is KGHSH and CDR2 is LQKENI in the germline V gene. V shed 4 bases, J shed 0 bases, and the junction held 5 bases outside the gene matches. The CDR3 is CASSHPGQYQETQYF. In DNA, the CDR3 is TGTGCCAGCTCACACCCGGGACAGTACCAAGAGACCCAGTACTTC.

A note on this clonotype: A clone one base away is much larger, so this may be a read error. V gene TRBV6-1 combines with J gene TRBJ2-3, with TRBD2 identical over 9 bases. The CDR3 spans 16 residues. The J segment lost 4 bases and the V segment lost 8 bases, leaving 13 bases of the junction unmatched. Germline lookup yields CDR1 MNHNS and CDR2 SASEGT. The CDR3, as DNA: TGTGCCAGCCCCCTTTTTGCTAGCGGGGTCCCAGATACGCAGTATTTT. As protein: CASPLFASGVPDTQYF.

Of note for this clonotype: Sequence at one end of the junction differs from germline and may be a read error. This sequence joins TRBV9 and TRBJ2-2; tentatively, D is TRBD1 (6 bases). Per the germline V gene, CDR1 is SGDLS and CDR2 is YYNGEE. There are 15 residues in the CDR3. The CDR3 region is CAGSVQGRGTGELFF. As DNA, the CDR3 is TGTGCCGGCAGCGTACAGGGTCGAGGCACCGGGGAGCTGTTTTTT.

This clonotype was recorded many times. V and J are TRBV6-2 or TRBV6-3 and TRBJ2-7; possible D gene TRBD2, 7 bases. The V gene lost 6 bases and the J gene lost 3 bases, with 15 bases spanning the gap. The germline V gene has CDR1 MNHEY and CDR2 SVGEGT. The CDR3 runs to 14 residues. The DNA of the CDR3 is TGTGCCAGCAGCCCGGGGGGCCTGTTCTACGAGCAGTACTTC. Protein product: CASSPGGLFYEQYF.

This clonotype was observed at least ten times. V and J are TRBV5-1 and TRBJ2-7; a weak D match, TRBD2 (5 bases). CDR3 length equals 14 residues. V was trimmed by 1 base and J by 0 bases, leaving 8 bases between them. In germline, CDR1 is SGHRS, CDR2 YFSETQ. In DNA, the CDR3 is TGCGCCAGCAGCTTGCAGCGGACCTCCTACGAGCAGTACTTC. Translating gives CASSLQRTSYEQYF. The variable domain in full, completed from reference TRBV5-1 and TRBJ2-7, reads KAGVTQTPRYLIKTRGQQVTLSCSPISGHRSVSWYQQTPGQGLQFLFEYFSETQRNKGNFPGRFSGRQFSNSRSEMNVSTLELGDSALYLCASSLQRTSYEQYFGPGTRLTVT.

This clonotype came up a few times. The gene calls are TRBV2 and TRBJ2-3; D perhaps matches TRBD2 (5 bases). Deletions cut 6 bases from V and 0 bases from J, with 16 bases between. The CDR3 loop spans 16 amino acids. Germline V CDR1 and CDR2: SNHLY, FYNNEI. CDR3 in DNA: TGTGCCAGCAGCTCTCTTCCGGGAAAAAGCACAGATACGCAGTATTTT. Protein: CASSSLPGKSTDTQYF.

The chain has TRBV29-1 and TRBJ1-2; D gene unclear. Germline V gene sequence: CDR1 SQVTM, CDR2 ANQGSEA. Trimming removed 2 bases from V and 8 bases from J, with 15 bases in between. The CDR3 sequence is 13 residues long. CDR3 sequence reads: CSVELVNSGGYTF. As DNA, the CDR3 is TGCAGCGTTGAATTGGTGAACAGCGGAGGCTACACCTTC.

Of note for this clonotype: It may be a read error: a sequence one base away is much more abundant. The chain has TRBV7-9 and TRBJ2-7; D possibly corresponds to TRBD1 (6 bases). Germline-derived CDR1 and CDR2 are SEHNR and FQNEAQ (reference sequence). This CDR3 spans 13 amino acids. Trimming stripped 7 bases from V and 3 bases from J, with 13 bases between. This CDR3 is CASNPLGGYEQYF. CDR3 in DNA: TGTGCCAGCAACCCACTAGGGGGCTACGAGCAGTACTTC.

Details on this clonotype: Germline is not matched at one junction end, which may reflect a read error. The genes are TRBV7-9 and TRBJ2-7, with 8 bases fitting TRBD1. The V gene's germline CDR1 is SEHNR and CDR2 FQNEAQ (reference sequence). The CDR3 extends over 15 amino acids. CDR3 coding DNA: TGTGCCAGCGGCTTAGTCCTGGGACAGGTCGACGAGCAGTACTTC. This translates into CASGLVLGQVDEQYF.

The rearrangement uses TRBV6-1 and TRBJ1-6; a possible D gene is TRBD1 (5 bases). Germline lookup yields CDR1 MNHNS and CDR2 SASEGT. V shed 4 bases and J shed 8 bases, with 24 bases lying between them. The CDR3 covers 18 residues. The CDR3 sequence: CASSVISPVGTGDSPLHF. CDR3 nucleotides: TGTGCCAGCAGTGTAATTTCCCCTGTCGGGACGGGGGATTCACCCCTCCACTTT.

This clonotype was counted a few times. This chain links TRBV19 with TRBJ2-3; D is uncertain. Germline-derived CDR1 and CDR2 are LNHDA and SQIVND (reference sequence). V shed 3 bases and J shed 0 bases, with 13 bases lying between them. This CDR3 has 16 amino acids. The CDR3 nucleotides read TGTGCCAGTAGTATCGTTGTGCGCCCAAGCACAGATACGCAGTATTTT. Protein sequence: CASSIVVRPSTDTQYF.

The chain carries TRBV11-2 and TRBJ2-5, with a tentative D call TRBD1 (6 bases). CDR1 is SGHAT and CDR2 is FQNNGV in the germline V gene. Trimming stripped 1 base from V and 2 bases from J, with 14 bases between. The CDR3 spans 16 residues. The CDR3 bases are TGTGCCAGCAGCTTAGGAACGACAGGCGTGCAAGAGACCCAGTACTTC. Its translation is CASSLGTTGVQETQYF.

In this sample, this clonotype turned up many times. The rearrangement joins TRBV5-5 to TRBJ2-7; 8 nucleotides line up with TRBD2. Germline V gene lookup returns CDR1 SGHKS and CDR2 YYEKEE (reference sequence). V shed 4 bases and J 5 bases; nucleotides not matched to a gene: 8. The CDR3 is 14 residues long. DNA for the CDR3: TGTGCCAGCAGCCCCACGGGAGGGGTTAACGAGCAGTACTTC. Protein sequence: CASSPTGGVNEQYF.

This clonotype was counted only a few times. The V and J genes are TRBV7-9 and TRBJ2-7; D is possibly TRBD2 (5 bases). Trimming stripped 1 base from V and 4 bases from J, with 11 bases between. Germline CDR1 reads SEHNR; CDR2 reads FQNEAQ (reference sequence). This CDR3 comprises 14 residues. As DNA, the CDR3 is TGTGCCAGCAGCTTAGGGGTCGGGGTTTACGAGCAGTACTTC. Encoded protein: CASSLGVGVYEQYF.

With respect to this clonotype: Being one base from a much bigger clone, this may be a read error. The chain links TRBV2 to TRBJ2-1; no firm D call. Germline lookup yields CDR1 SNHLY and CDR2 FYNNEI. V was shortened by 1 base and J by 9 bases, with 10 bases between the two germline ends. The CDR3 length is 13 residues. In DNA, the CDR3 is TGTGCCAGCAGTGAAGATTCGCCCAGTGAGCAGTTCTTC. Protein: CASSEDSPSEQFF.

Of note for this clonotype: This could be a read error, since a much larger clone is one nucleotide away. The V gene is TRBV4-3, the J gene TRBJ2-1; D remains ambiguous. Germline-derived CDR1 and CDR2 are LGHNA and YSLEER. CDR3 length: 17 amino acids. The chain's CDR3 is CASSQVTGPSSYNEQSF. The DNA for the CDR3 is TGCGCCAGCAGCCAAGTTACGGGCCCCAGCTCCTACAATGAGCAGTCCTTC.

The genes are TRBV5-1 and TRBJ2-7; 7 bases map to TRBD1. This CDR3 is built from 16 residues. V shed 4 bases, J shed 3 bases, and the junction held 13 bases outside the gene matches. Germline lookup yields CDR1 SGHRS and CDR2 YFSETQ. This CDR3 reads CASSDITGDGGYEQYF. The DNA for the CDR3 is TGCGCCAGCAGCGACATCACAGGGGATGGGGGCTACGAGCAGTACTTC.

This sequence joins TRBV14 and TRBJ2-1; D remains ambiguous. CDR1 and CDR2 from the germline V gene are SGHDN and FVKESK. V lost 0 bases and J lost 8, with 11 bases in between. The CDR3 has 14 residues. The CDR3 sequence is CASSQDEWVYEQFF. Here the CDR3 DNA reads TGTGCCAGCAGCCAAGATGAATGGGTGTATGAGCAGTTCTTC.

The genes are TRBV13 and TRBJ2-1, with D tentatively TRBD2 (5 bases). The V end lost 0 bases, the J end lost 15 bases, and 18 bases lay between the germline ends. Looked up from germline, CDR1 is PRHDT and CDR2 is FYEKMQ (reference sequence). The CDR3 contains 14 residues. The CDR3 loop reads CASSLGPTSPQLFF. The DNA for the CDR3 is TGTGCCAGCAGCTTAGGACCTACTAGTCCTCAGCTGTTCTTC.

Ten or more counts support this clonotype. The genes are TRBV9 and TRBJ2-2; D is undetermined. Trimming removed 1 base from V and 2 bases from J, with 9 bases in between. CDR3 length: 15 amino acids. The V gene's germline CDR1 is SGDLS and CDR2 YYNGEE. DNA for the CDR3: TGTGCCAGCAGCGTACAAAGAGTTAACACCGGGGAGCTGTTTTTT. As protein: CASSVQRVNTGELFF.

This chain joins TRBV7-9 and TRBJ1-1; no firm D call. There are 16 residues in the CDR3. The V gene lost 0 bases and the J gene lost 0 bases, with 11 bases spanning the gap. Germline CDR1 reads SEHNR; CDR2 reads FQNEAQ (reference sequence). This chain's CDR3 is CASSLAYSRMNTEAFF. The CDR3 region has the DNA TGTGCCAGCAGCTTAGCTTATAGCAGGATGAACACTGAAGCTTTCTTT.

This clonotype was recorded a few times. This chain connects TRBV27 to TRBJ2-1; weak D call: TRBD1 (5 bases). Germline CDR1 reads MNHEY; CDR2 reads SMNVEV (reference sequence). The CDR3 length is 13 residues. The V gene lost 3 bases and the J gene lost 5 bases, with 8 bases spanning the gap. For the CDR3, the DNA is TGTGCCAGCAGTTTTACCAGGGACAATGAGCAGTTCTTC. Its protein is CASSFTRDNEQFF.